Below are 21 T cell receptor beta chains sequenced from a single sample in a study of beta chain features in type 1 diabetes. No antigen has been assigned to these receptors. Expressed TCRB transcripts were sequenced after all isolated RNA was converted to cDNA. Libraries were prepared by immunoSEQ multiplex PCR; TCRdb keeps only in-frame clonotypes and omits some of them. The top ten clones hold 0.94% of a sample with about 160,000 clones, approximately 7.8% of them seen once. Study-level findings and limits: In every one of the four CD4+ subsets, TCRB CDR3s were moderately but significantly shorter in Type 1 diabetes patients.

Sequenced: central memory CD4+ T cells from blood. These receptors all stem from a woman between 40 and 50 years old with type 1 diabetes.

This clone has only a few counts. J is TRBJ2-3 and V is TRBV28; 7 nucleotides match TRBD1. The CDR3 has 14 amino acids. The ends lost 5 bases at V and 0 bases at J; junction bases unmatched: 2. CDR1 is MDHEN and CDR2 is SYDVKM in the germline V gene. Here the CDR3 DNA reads TGTGCCAGCAGTACACAGGGGAGCACAGATACGCAGTATTTT. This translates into CASSTQGSTDTQYF.

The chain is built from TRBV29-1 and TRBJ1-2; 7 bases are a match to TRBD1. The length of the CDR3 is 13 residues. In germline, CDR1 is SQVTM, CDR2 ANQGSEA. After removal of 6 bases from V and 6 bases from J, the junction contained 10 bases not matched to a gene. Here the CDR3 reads CSVRTGSRDGYTF. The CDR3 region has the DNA TGCAGCGTACGGACAGGATCCCGCGATGGCTACACCTTC.

The CDR3 spells CASSRDRDQETQYF. Written as DNA, the CDR3 is TGTGCCAGCTCACGAGACAGGGATCAAGAGACCCAGTACTTC. The rearrangement uses TRBV18 and TRBJ2-5; 7 bases map to TRBD1. The J segment lost 2 bases and the V segment lost 4 bases, leaving 4 bases of the junction unmatched. This CDR3 is built from 14 residues. Germline CDR1 KGHSH, CDR2 LQKENI. Variable domain in full (rest from reference TRBV18 and TRBJ2-5): NAGVMQNPRHLVRRRGQEARLRCSPMKGHSHVYWYRQLPEEGLKFMVYLQKENIIDESGMPKERFSAEFPKEGPSILRIQQVVRGDSAAYFCASSRDRDQETQYFGPGTRLLVL.

The CDR3 is CASSPLGQGVSYEQYF. CDR3 in DNA: TGTGCCAGCTCACCCTTAGGACAGGGGGTCTCCTACGAGCAGTACTTC. The chain is built from TRBV18 and TRBJ2-7, with 10 bases matching TRBD1. CDR1 and CDR2 from the germline V gene are KGHSH and LQKENI. The CDR3 sequence is 16 residues long. Trimming at V came to 3 bases and at J to 0 bases, leaving 5 bases not matched to a gene.

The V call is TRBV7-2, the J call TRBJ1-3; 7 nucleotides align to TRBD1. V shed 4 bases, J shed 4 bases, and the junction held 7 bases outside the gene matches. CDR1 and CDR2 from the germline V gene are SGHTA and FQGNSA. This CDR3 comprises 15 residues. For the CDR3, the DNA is TGTGCCAGCAGCTACTTAGGGGGCTTAGGAAACACCATATATTTT. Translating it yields CASSYLGGLGNTIYF. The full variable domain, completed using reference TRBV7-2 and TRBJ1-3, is GAGVSQSPSNKVTEKGKDVELRCDPISGHTALYWYRQSLGQGLEFLIYFQGNSAPDKSGLPSDRFSAERTGGSVSTLTIQRTQQEDSAVYLCASSYLGGLGNTIYFGEGSWLTVV.

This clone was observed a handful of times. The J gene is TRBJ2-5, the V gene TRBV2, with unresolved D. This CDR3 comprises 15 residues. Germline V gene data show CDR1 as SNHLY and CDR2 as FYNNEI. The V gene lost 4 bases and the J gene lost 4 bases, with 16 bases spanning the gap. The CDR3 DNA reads TGTGCCAGCAGTGCTACCGCCTCGTTCCGAGAGACCCAGTACTTC. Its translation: CASSATASFRETQYF. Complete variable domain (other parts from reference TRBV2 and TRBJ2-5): EPEVTQTPSHQVTQMGQEVILRCVPISNHLYFYWYRQILGQKVEFLVSFYNNEISEKSEIFDDQFSVERPDGSNFTLKIRSTKLEDSAMYFCASSATASFRETQYFGPGTRLLVL.

CDR3 region: CASSAGTDVYGYTF. CDR3 nucleotides: TGTGCCAGCAGCGCCGGGACAGACGTCTATGGCTACACCTTC. This rearrangement joins TRBV28 to TRBJ1-2; 7 bases agree with TRBD1. Losses at the gene ends were 6 bases for V and 4 bases for J; bases not matched to a gene: 8. Germline V gene data show CDR1 as MDHEN and CDR2 as SYDVKM. This CDR3 has 14 amino acids.

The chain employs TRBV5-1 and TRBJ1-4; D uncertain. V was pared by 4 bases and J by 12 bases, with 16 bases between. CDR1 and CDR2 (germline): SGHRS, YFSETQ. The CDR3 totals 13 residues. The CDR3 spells CASSPAGFRELFF. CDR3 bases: TGCGCCAGCAGCCCTGCCGGGTTTCGGGAACTGTTTTTT.

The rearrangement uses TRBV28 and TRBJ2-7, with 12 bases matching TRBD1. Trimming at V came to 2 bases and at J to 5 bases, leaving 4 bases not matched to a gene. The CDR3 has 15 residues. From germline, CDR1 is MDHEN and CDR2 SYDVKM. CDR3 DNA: TGTGCCAGCAGTTTAGGCGGGACAGGGGGCCACGAGCAGTACTTC. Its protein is CASSLGGTGGHEQYF.

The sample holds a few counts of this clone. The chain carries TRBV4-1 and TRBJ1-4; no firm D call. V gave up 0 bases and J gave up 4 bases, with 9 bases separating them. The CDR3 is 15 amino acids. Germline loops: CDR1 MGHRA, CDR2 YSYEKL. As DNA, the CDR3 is TGCGCCAGCAGCCAAGAAGGCCAGGTTAATGAAAAACTGTTTTTT. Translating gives CASSQEGQVNEKLFF.

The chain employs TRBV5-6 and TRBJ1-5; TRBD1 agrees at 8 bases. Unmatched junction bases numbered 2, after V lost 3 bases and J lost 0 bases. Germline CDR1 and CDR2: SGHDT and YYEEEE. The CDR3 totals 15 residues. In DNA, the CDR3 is TGTGCCAGCAGCTGGACAGGGAATAGCAATCAGCCCCAGCATTTT. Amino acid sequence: CASSWTGNSNQPQHF. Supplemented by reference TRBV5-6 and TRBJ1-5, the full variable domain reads DAGVTQSPTHLIKTRGQQVTLRCSPKSGHDTVSWYQQALGQGPQFIFQYYEEEERQRGNFPDRFSGHQFPNYSSELNVNALLLGDSALYLCASSWTGNSNQPQHFGDGTRLSIL.

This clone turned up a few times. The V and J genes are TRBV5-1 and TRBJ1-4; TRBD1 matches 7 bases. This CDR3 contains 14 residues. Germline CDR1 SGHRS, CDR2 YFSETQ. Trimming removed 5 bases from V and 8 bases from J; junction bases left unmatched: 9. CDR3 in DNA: TGCGCCAGCAGGCGGAATACAGGGGAGGAAAAACTGTTTTTT. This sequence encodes CASRRNTGEEKLFF.

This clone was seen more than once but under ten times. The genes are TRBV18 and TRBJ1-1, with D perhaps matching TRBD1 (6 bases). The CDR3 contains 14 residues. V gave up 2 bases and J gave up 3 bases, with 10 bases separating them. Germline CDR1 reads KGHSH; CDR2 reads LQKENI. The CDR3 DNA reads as TGTGCCAGCTCACCAAAATCAGGGGACACTGAAGCTTTCTTT. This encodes CASSPKSGDTEAFF.

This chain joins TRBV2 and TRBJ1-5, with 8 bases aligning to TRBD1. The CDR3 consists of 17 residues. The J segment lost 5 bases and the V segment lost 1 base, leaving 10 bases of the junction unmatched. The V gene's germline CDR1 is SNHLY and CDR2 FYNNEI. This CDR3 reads CASSEGLFETGDQPQHF. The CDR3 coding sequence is TGTGCCAGCAGTGAAGGGCTTTTCGAGACAGGGGATCAGCCCCAGCATTTT. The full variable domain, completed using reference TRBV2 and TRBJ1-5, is EPEVTQTPSHQVTQMGQEVILRCVPISNHLYFYWYRQILGQKVEFLVSFYNNEISEKSEIFDDQFSVERPDGSNFTLKIRSTKLEDSAMYFCASSEGLFETGDQPQHFGDGTRLSIL.

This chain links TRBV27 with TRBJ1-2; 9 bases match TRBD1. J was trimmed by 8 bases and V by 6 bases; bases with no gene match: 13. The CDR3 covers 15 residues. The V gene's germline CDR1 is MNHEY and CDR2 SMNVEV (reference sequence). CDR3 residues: CASSRDRTGGGGYTF. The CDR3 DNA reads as TGTGCCAGCAGCCGAGACCGTACAGGGGGCGGCGGCTACACCTTC.

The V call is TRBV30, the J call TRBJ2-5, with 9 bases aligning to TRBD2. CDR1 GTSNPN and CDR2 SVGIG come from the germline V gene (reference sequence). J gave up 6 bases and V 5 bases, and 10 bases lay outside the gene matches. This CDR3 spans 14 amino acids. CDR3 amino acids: CAWAGLAGFQTQYF. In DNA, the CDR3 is TGTGCCTGGGCGGGTCTAGCGGGATTCCAGACCCAGTACTTC. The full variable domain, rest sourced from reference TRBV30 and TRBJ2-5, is SQTIHQWPATLVQPVGSPLSLECTVEGTSNPNLYWYRQAAGRGLQLLFYSVGIGQISSEVPQNLSASRPQDRQFILSSKKLLLSDSGFYLCAWAGLAGFQTQYFGPGTRLLVL.

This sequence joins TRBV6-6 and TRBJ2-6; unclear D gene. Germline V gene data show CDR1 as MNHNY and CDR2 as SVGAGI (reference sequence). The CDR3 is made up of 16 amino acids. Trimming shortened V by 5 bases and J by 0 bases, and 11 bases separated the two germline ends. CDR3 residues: CASSRQQSSGANVLTF. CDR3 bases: TGTGCCAGCAGTCGCCAACAGAGCTCTGGGGCCAACGTCCTGACTTTC.

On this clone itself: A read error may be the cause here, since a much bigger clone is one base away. The CDR3 nucleotides are TGTGCCAGCAGCCGGGACAGAAACACTGAAGCTTTCTTT. It specifies CASSRDRNTEAFF. The V gene is TRBV5-4, the J gene TRBJ1-1, with 7 bases aligning to TRBD1. This CDR3 spans 13 amino acids. Trimming cost V 4 bases and J 2 bases; bases outside gene matches: 2. CDR1 is SGHNT, CDR2 YYREEE, per germline (reference sequence).

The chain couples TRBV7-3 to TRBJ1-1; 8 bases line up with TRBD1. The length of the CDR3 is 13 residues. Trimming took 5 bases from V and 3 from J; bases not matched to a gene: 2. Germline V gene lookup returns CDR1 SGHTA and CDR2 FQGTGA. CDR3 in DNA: TGTGCCAGCAGCACGACAGGGGACACTGAAGCTTTCTTT. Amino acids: CASSTTGDTEAFF.

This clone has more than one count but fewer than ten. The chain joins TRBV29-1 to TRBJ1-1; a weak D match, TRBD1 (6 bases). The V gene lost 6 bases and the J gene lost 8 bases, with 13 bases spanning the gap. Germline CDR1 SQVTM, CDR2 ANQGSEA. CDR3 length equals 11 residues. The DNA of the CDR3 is TGCAGCGTACCCTACAGGGAAGAAGCTTTCTTT. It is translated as CSVPYREEAFF.

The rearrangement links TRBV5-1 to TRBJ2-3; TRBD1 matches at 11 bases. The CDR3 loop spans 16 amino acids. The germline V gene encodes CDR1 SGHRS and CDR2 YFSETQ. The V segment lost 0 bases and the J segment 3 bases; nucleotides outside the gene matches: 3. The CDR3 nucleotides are TGCGCCAGCAGCTTGGCCGGGACAGGGGGAACAGATACGCAGTATTTT. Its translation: CASSLAGTGGTDTQYF.